The T cell receptor (beta chain) described here comes from a study of shared clonotypes between healthy human individuals. Across the whole study: For every donor, three CD4 naive, three CD4 memory, two CD8 naive and one CD8 memory plates were used.

Worth noting for this clone: Its specificity is unknown.

Findings and limits, study-wide: Generation probabilities of non-shared clonotypes were lower (relative to those shared by all four donors).

Running of the assay took place at deep level. Using immunoSEQ multiplex PCR, the repertoire was profiled, and TCRdb retains in-frame clones only, with some absent. The sample has about 380,000 clones, approximately 97% seen once; the top ten hold about 0.32%. Sequences were obtained from memory CD8+ T cells sorted from blood. Subset meaning: CD45RO+ cells pooled with CCR7-negative TemRA cells. The TCR was taken from a man younger than 40 in good health.

The CDR3 is CAWSENSNEQFF. CDR3 coding DNA: TGTGCCTGGAGTGAGAACAGCAATGAGCAGTTCTTC. V usage is TRBV30 and J usage is TRBJ2-1; D unclear. The CDR3 is 12 residues long. The germline gives CDR1 GTSNPN, CDR2 SVGIG (reference sequence). Trimming removed 1 base at V and 6 bases at J, with 7 bases between.